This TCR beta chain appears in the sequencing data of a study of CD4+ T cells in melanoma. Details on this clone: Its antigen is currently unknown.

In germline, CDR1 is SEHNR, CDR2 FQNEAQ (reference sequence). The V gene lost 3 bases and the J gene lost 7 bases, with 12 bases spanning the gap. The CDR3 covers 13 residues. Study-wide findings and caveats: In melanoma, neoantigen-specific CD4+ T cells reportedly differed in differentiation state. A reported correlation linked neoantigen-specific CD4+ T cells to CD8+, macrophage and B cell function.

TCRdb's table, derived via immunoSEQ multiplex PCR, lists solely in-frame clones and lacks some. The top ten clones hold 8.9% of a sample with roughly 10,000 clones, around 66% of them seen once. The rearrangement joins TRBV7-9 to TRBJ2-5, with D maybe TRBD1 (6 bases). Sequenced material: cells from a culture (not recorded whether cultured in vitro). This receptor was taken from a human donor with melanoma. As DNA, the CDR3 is TGTGCCAGCAGCTTGGCGGACAGCGGGACCCAGTACTTC. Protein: CASSLADSGTQYF.